These 20 T cell receptor beta chains share one sample of origin, sequenced in a study of neurological immune-mediated disorders. TCRdb re-derived calls from the 5' RACE reads in MiXCR, one entry per CDR3 protein. The data hold roughly 27,000 distinct CDR3 sequences, with 2% to 2.5% observed a single time. Sequenced sample: PBMCs. The receptors stem from a woman aged 45-60 years with multiple sclerosis.

This clonotype was detected a few times. This rearrangement joins TRBV20-1 to TRBJ2-7; 9 nucleotides match TRBD1. CDR1 and CDR2 from the germline V gene are DFQATT and SNEGSKA (reference sequence). CDR3 length equals 14 residues. With 6 bases clipped from V and 7 bases from J, the junction kept 13 bases outside the gene matches. CDR3 region: CSAQGQGGSSEQYF. The CDR3 DNA follows: TGCAGTGCCCAGGGACAGGGAGGTTCCTCGGAGCAGTACTTC.

Many counts were recorded for this clonotype. The chain joins TRBV9 to TRBJ2-7; 8 bases fit TRBD2. The CDR3 is made up of 15 amino acids. The V and J ends lost 2 bases and 0 bases, in that order; junction bases with no gene match: 4. Per the germline V gene, CDR1 is SGDLS and CDR2 is YYNGEE. For the CDR3, the DNA is TGTGCCAGCAGCGTTAGCGGGACCAGCTCCTACGAGCAGTACTTC. Translating gives CASSVSGTSSYEQYF.

This clonotype was found many times. The V call is TRBV20-1, the J call TRBJ2-5, with a possible D match to TRBD1 (5 bases). Germline CDR1 DFQATT, CDR2 SNEGSKA (reference sequence). The length of the CDR3 is 17 residues. V dropped 0 bases and J dropped 4 bases, with 21 bases sitting between them. DNA of the CDR3: TGCAGTGCTAGAGATTTCGTCAGTTCCGGAAGGGGAGAGACCCAGTACTTC. Its translation: CSARDFVSSGRGETQYF.

This clonotype was recorded at least ten times. The chain uses TRBV2 and TRBJ1-6, with a possible D match to TRBD1 (5 bases). This CDR3 contains 14 residues. Trimming took 6 bases from V and 6 from J, leaving 12 bases between them. The germline V gene encodes CDR1 SNHLY and CDR2 FYNNEI. In nucleotides, the CDR3 is TGTGCCAGCAGACGGACACAACTTAATTCACCCCTCCACTTT. As protein: CASRRTQLNSPLHF.

The sample holds many counts of this clonotype. The chain combines TRBV5-1 with TRBJ1-1; D possibly corresponds to TRBD1 (6 bases). Deletions cut 4 bases from V and 1 base from J, with 14 bases between. CDR3 length equals 15 residues. Germline CDR1 is SGHRS and CDR2 is YFSETQ. The CDR3 region has the DNA TGCGCCAGCAGCCCCCAGGGGCCGCCGAACACTGAAGCTTTCTTT. This encodes CASSPQGPPNTEAFF.

This clonotype showed up many times. This chain's CDR3 is CASSPEGKNTEAFF. For the CDR3, the DNA is TGTGCCAGCAGCCCAGAAGGAAAGAACACTGAAGCTTTCTTT. The chain uses TRBV9 and TRBJ1-1; D uncertain. V was shortened by 4 bases and J by 1 base, with 11 bases between the two germline ends. Per germline, CDR1 SGDLS and CDR2 YYNGEE. CDR3 length: 14 amino acids.

Many counts were recorded for this clonotype. The chain is built from TRBV5-1 and TRBJ1-1; D ambiguous. This CDR3 contains 15 residues. V was shortened by 4 bases and J by 1 base, with 14 bases between the two germline ends. CDR1 is SGHRS and CDR2 is YFSETQ in the germline V gene. The CDR3: CASSREGRPNTEAFF. CDR3 sequence (DNA): TGCGCCAGCAGCAGAGAGGGCCGCCCGAACACTGAAGCTTTCTTT.

This clonotype was observed many times. The rearrangement links TRBV12-3 or TRBV12-4 to TRBJ1-5; TRBD1 might be the D (5 bases). Deletions cut 3 bases from V and 5 bases from J, with 8 bases between. This CDR3 spans 13 amino acids. The CDR3 DNA reads as TGTGCCAGCAGTTTGGGGCCTTATCAGCCCCAGCATTTT. This codes for CASSLGPYQPQHF.

This clonotype came up many times. This chain joins TRBV3-1 and TRBJ2-1; D remains ambiguous. CDR1 is LGHDT and CDR2 is YNNKEL in the germline V gene (reference sequence). The CDR3 length is 14 residues. The V end lost 4 bases, the J end lost 7 bases, and 14 bases lay between the germline ends. CDR3 coding DNA: TGTGCCAGCAGCCGTTTCCGGGCTGTGAATGAGCAGTTCTTC. This translates into CASSRFRAVNEQFF.

This clonotype is deemed medium-sized. The rearrangement joins TRBV10-3 to TRBJ1-3, with D perhaps matching TRBD1 (6 bases). The V and J ends lost 11 bases and 0 bases respectively, with 17 bases between them. Germline values: CDR1 ENHRY, CDR2 SYGVKD. The CDR3 is made up of 15 amino acids. CDR3 bases: TGTGCCGCCCGGAGGGGGTCTGCCTCTGGAAACACCATATATTTT. This sequence encodes CAARRGSASGNTIYF.

This clonotype was seen ten or more times. V is TRBV5-1 and J is TRBJ1-5; no firm D call. V was cut by 0 bases and J by 6 bases, with 10 bases left in between. The CDR3 covers 14 residues. In germline, CDR1 is SGHRS, CDR2 YFSETQ. CDR3: CASSLDGRRQPQHF. The CDR3 region has the DNA TGCGCCAGCAGCTTGGACGGGCGTCGTCAGCCCCAGCATTTT.

This clonotype was detected ten times or more. This sequence joins TRBV5-1 and TRBJ2-1; D remains ambiguous. The V end lost 5 bases, the J end lost 5 bases, and 5 bases lay between the germline ends. Germline V gives CDR1 SGHRS, CDR2 YFSETQ. CDR3 length equals 11 residues. CDR3 sequence reads: CASRQNNEQFF. CDR3 sequence (DNA): TGCGCCAGCAGGCAGAACAATGAGCAGTTCTTC.

This clonotype was found many times. The gene calls are TRBV7-2 and TRBJ1-1; no firm D call. The V and J ends lost 5 bases and 5 bases respectively, with 15 bases between them. The CDR3 runs 14 residues. Germline V CDR1 and CDR2: SGHTA, FQGNSA. CDR3 nucleotides: TGTGCCAGCAGCCAATTCCCCGTGGGGACTGAAGCTTTCTTT. This encodes CASSQFPVGTEAFF.

The V and J genes are TRBV5-1 and TRBJ2-3; 11 bases line up with TRBD2. V lost 8 bases to trimming and J lost 2 bases; unmatched junction nucleotides: 4. Germline CDR1 reads SGHRS; CDR2 reads YFSETQ. This CDR3 contains 14 residues. CDR3 region: CASRLAGNTDTQYF. The CDR3 DNA sequence: TGCGCCAGTAGACTAGCGGGAAACACAGATACGCAGTATTTT.

This clonotype came up many times. The chain combines TRBV24-1 with TRBJ2-5; D might be TRBD2 (5 bases). Germline-derived CDR1 and CDR2 are KGHDR and SFDVKD. This CDR3 has 13 amino acids. Deletions cut 5 bases from V and 1 base from J, with 7 bases between. The CDR3 sequence: CATSAGTQETQYF. The CDR3 DNA is TGTGCCACCAGTGCGGGAACCCAAGAGACCCAGTACTTC.

The genes are TRBV6-2 or TRBV6-3 and TRBJ1-1, with 8 bases identical to TRBD1. The CDR3 runs to 15 residues. CDR1 is MNHEY, CDR2 SVGEGT, per germline. V was pared by 5 bases and J by 1 base, with 6 bases of the junction left unmatched. The CDR3: CASSPGGISNTEAFF. CDR3 coding DNA: TGTGCCAGCAGTCCAGGGGGCATTTCGAACACTGAAGCTTTCTTT.

Many counts were recorded for this clonotype. J is TRBJ2-1 and V is TRBV5-1, with 9 bases matching TRBD2. Germline CDR1 reads SGHRS; CDR2 reads YFSETQ. J gave up 8 bases and V 4 bases, and 10 bases lay outside the gene matches. The CDR3 spans 15 residues. The CDR3 is CASSNLAGFRDEQFF. DNA for the CDR3: TGCGCCAGCAGCAATCTAGCGGGATTCCGGGATGAGCAGTTCTTC.

The chain links TRBV20-1 to TRBJ2-7; 8 nucleotides line up with TRBD2. J was trimmed by 0 bases and V by 1 base; bases with no gene match: 5. The length of the CDR3 is 15 residues. The germline V gene encodes CDR1 DFQATT and CDR2 SNEGSKA (reference sequence). CDR3 amino acids: CSARGLARSSYEQYF. CDR3 nucleotides: TGCAGTGCTAGAGGACTAGCGAGGAGCTCCTACGAGCAGTACTTC.

This clonotype was counted at least ten times. V usage is TRBV20-1 and J usage is TRBJ2-3; D is unclear. V lost 3 bases and J lost 0, with 13 bases in between. The CDR3 has 15 amino acids. Germline V lookup: CDR1 DFQATT, CDR2 SNEGSKA (reference sequence). The CDR3 bases are TGCAGTGCTAGTAACCGACCCGGGAGCACAGATACGCAGTATTTT. Encoded protein: CSASNRPGSTDTQYF.

This clonotype was detected many times. This clone may be a read error of a much larger clone one base away. The chain joins TRBV11-2 to TRBJ1-2; D not resolved. This CDR3 contains 15 residues. Trimming removed 5 bases from V and 1 base from J, with 14 bases in between. CDR1 and CDR2 from the germline V gene are SGHAT and FQNNGV. Here the CDR3 reads CASSPDGWHNYGYTF. CDR3 DNA sequence: TGTGCCAGCAGCCCCGACGGGTGGCATAACTATGGCTACACCTTC.